The clone carrying this T cell receptor beta chain has more than one count but fewer than ten. Its target is not known. Trimming left V 4 bases short and J 7 bases short, with 17 bases between. This CDR3 is 15 amino acids long. Germline V CDR1 and CDR2: SEHNR, FQNEAQ (reference sequence). This entry comes from a study of identical twins. A universal primer site arose from template switching, and cDNA bore unique molecular identifiers. From the 5' RACE reads, TCRdb called clonotypes with MiXCR, one entry per CDR3 protein. The sample carries hundreds of thousands of distinct CDR3 sequences, around 6.8% recorded once. Points from the study as a whole: Sequences that were out-of-frame, alpha and twin-shared displayed an excess of low generation probability.

The same specimen was also included in a second study, on yellow fever vaccine responses in identical twins. That investigation notes: Twins showed a vaccine T cell response that reportedly seemed partly convergent, partly personalized.

This chain uses TRBV7-9 with TRBJ2-4; D might be TRBD2 (5 bases). The TCR sequence derives from a young woman in good health. Sequenced input: memory (CD45RO+) T cells sorted from blood. The CDR3 protein is CASSSPQRLGNIQYF. In DNA form, the CDR3 reads TGTGCCAGCAGCTCCCCACAGCGGCTGGGGAACATTCAGTACTTC.